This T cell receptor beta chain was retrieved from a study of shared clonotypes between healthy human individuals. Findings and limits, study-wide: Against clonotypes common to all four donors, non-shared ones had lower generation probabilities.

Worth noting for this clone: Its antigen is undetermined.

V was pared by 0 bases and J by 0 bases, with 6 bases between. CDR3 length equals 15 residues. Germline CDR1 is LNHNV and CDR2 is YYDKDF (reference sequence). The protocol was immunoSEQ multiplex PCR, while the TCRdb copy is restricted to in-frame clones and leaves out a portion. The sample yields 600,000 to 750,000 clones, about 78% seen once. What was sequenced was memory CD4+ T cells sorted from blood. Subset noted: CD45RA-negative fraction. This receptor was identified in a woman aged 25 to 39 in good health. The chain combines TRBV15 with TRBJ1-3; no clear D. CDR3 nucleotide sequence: TGTGCCACCAGCAGAGATTGGGTCTCTGGAAACACCATATATTTT. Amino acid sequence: CATSRDWVSGNTIYF. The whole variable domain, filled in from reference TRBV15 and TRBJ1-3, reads DAMVIQNPRYQVTQFGKPVTLSCSQTLNHNVMYWYQQKSSQAPKLLFHYYDKDFNNEADTPDNFQSRRPNTSFCFLDIRSPGLGDTAMYLCATSRDWVSGNTIYFGEGSWLTVV.